Listed below are T cell receptor beta chains from one sample, sequenced in a study of T cell repertoires in cytomegalovirus infection. TCRdb re-called the reads with MiXCR, one entry per CDR3 protein. The sample yields just under 300,000 distinct CDR3 sequences, about 8.8% seen once. Sequencing was done on a sample of PBMCs. These receptors were collected from a human donor in good health (CMV status not recorded). Some clones in this sample may be carry-over from other donors' samples. CDR3s include the opening cysteine and the closing phenylalanine or tryptophan. D genes are given only for firm matches. Where a row states a size, it is once, few, many or the class of an expanded clone; other rows omit it.

>TRBV29-1|TRBD1|TRBJ1-2|many
CSVANRGGDYGYTF
TGCAGCGTAGCTAATCGAGGGGGCGACTATGGCTACACCTTC
>TRBV12-3/TRBV12-4|NA|TRBJ1-1|many
CASSEGGGHEAFF
TGTGCCAGCAGTGAAGGCGGTGGACATGAAGCTTTCTTT
>TRBV7-9|NA|TRBJ1-1|many
CASSLSGRRTEAFF
TGTGCCAGCAGCTTATCGGGGCGTCGGACTGAAGCTTTCTTT
>TRBV19|NA|TRBJ1-2|many
CASSSGGGNYGYTF
TGTGCCAGTAGTAGCGGTGGAGGAAACTATGGCTACACCTTC
>TRBV27|NA|TRBJ1-1|many
CASSRGYAAEAFF
TGTGCCAGCAGTCGGGGTTACGCCGCTGAAGCTTTCTTT
>TRBV5-6|TRBD1|TRBJ2-2|few
CASSLVGQRVTGELFF
TGTGCCAGCAGCTTGGTGGGACAGAGGGTCACCGGGGAGCTGTTTTTT
>TRBV29-1|NA|TRBJ1-1|many
CSVQQGPEAFF
TGCAGCGTTCAACAGGGCCCTGAAGCTTTCTTT
>TRBV20-1|TRBD2|TRBJ2-3|NA
CSASPLTRGADPDTQYF
TGCAGTGCTAGTCCCCTCACGCGGGGGGCTGATCCAGATACGCAGTATTTT
>TRBV29-1|NA|TRBJ2-3|many
CSVTAPFTTDTQYF
TGCAGCGTTACGGCTCCCTTTACCACAGATACGCAGTATTTT
>TRBV12-3/TRBV12-4|NA|TRBJ2-3|many
CATLRRGEADTQYF
TGTGCCACCCTCCGGCGCGGGGAGGCAGATACGCAGTATTTT
>TRBV7-2|NA|TRBJ1-2|many
CASSLAAAKGYTF
TGTGCCAGCAGCTTAGCCGCAGCTAAGGGCTACACCTTC
>TRBV7-8|NA|TRBJ2-1|many
CASRTNRGDSYNEQFF
TGTGCCAGCAGGACAAACCGGGGAGACTCCTACAATGAGCAGTTCTTC
>TRBV29-1|TRBD2|TRBJ2-1|many
CSGQLAGGYNEQFF
TGCAGCGGCCAACTAGCGGGGGGCTACAATGAGCAGTTCTTC
>TRBV10-3|TRBD1|TRBJ2-2|few
CAISELGQRTGELFF
TGTGCCATCAGTGAGTTGGGACAGCGAACCGGGGAGCTGTTTTTT
>TRBV29-1|NA|TRBJ1-3|many
CSVESGNTIYF
TGCAGCGTTGAATCTGGAAACACCATATATTTT
>TRBV29-1|NA|TRBJ1-2|NA
CSVESGNEYGYTF
TGCAGCGTTGAATCGGGGAACGAATATGGCTACACCTTC
>TRBV6-2/TRBV6-3|NA|TRBJ2-1|many
CASSYGGPPYNEQFF
TGTGCCAGCAGTTACGGGGGGCCTCCCTACAATGAGCAGTTCTTC
>TRBV20-1|NA|TRBJ2-7|few
CSARMTAPYEQYF
TGCAGTGCTAGAATGACGGCGCCTTACGAGCAGTACTTC
>TRBV20-1|NA|TRBJ1-6|many
CSAQAGGRNSPLHF
TGCAGTGCCCAGGCCGGGGGCAGGAATTCACCCCTCCACTTT
>TRBV7-2|NA|TRBJ2-7|many
CASSLVEGLSYEQYF
TGTGCCAGCAGCTTAGTGGAAGGTCTCTCCTACGAGCAGTACTTC
>TRBV19|NA|TRBJ1-3|many
CASSIRTSGNTIYF
TGTGCCAGTAGTATCCGGACCTCTGGAAACACCATATATTTT
>TRBV7-9|NA|TRBJ2-1|NA
CASSLAQRAALVF
TGTGCCAGCAGCTTAGCACAGAGGGCAGCTTTAGTCTTC
>TRBV3-1|TRBD1|TRBJ1-2|many
CASSQEGQYGYTF
TGTGCCAGCAGCCAAGAGGGACAGTATGGCTACACCTTC
>TRBV24-1|TRBD1|TRBJ2-2|NA
CATSEGRQGSGELFF
TGTGCCACCAGTGAGGGTCGACAGGGTTCCGGGGAGCTGTTTTTT
>TRBV20-1|NA|TRBJ2-5|many
CSASGGEETQYF
TGCAGTGCTAGCGGGGGCGAGGAGACCCAGTACTTC
>TRBV19|TRBD1|TRBJ1-5|few
CASRGTVYSNQPQHF
TGTGCCAGTAGGGGGACAGTATATAGCAATCAGCCCCAGCATTTT
>TRBV28|NA|TRBJ2-1|NA
CASSSGLGNEQFF
TGTGCCAGCAGTTCCGGGCTAGGGAATGAGCAGTTCTTC
>TRBV28|NA|TRBJ1-4|NA
CASSPGGGPEKLFF
TGTGCCAGCTCCCCGGGAGGAGGTCCTGAAAAACTGTTTTTT
>TRBV19|NA|TRBJ2-7|many
CASSPGDIYEQYF
TGTGCCAGTAGTCCCGGGGATATCTACGAGCAGTACTTC
>TRBV6-5|NA|TRBJ1-6|many
CASSYPNSPLHF
TGTGCCAGCAGTTATCCTAATTCACCCCTCCACTTT
>TRBV25-1|NA|TRBJ2-2|NA
CASSEYWITGTNTGELFF
TGTGCCAGCAGTGAATACTGGATTACTGGAACGAACACCGGGGAGCTGTTTTTT
>TRBV20-1|TRBD1|TRBJ2-3|many
CSAVVPGQGFVSHTDTQYF
TGCAGTGCCGTAGTCCCGGGACAGGGTTTTGTTTCCCACACAGATACGCAGTATTTT
>TRBV28|NA|TRBJ2-4|many
CASGGFSNIQYF
TGTGCCAGCGGGGGTTTTTCGAACATTCAGTACTTC
>TRBV7-8|NA|TRBJ1-1|many
CASSFDSWTTEAFF
TGTGCCAGCAGCTTTGACAGTTGGACCACTGAAGCTTTCTTT
>TRBV20-1|TRBD2|TRBJ2-5|NA
CSARDRGEGLAGTETQYF
TGCAGTGCTAGAGATAGAGGCGAGGGACTAGCGGGGACCGAGACCCAGTACTTC
>TRBV5-1|TRBD2|TRBJ2-3|many
CASKGSGGRTDTQYF
TGCGCCAGCAAGGGAAGCGGGGGTCGCACAGATACGCAGTATTTT
>TRBV7-2|NA|TRBJ2-1|many
CASSSPESGRYNEQFF
TGTGCCAGCAGCTCGCCGGAGAGCGGGCGATACAATGAGCAGTTCTTC
>TRBV20-1|NA|TRBJ2-5|NA
CSATPRALQETQYF
TGCAGTGCTACACCTCGGGCCCTCCAAGAGACCCAGTACTTC
>TRBV6-2/TRBV6-3|NA|TRBJ2-2|many
CASGQGQLNTGELFF
TGTGCCAGCGGGCAAGGACAGCTCAACACCGGGGAGCTGTTTTTT
>TRBV15|TRBD2|TRBJ2-1|many
CATSNNKRGIYNEQFF
TGTGCCACCAGCAATAATAAGCGGGGGATCTACAATGAGCAGTTCTTC
>TRBV28|NA|TRBJ1-1|many
CASSQQGRYTEAFF
TGTGCCAGCAGTCAGCAGGGAAGGTACACTGAAGCTTTCTTT
>TRBV7-9|NA|TRBJ1-5|many
CASSIGHIDQPQHF
TGTGCCAGCAGCATCGGGCATATCGATCAGCCCCAGCATTTT
>TRBV20-1|TRBD2|TRBJ2-1|many
CSASGGPPHNEQFF
TGCAGTGCGAGCGGGGGGCCCCCGCACAATGAGCAGTTCTTC